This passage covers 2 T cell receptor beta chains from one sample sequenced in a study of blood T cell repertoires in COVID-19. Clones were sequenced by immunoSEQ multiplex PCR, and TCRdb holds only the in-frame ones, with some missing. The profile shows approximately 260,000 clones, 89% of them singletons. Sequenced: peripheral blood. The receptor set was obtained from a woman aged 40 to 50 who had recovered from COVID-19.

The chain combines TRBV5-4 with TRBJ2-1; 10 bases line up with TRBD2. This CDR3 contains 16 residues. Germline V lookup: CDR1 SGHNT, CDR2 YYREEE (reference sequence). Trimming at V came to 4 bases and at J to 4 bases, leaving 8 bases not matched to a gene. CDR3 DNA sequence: TGTGCCAGCAGCGGAGCGGGGGGGCCGCCTTACAATGAGCAGTTCTTC. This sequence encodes CASSGAGGPPYNEQFF. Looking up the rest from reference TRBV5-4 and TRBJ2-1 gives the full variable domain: ETGVTQSPTHLIKTRGQQVTLRCSSQSGHNTVSWYQQALGQGPQFIFQYYREEENGRGNFPPRFSGLQFPNYSSELNVNALELDDSALYLCASSGAGGPPYNEQFFGPGTRLTVL.

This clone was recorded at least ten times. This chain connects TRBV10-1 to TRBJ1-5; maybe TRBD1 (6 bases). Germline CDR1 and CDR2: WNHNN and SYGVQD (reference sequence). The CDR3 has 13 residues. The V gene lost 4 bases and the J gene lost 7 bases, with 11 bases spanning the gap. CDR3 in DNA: TGCGCCAGCAGTGCACAGGGTGACCAGCCCCAGCATTTT. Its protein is CASSAQGDQPQHF.